These 26 T cell receptor beta chains share one sample of origin, sequenced in a study of blood T cells in healthy people across ages. Then a second PCR, running about 6 to 11 cycles, was carried out with a sample-barcoded 5' primer and a J-beta primer mix. TCRdb reprocessed the 5' RACE reads via MiXCR and lists one record per CDR3 protein. Found here are under 950,000 distinct CDR3 sequences, approximately 22% of them singletons; the top ten hold roughly 22%. Sequenced input: blood. Receptor source: an older man in good health.

This clonotype was observed a few times. J is TRBJ2-7 and V is TRBV11-2; D possibly uses TRBD1 or TRBD2 (5 bases each). Trimming shortened V by 8 bases and J by 4 bases, and 18 bases separated the two germline ends. The CDR3 has 14 residues. Germline CDR1 reads SGHAT; CDR2 reads FQNNGV. CDR3 in DNA: TGTGCCAGCGGCCCGACAGTAGGGAGTTACGAGCAGTACTTC. The encoded protein is CASGPTVGSYEQYF.

This clonotype was counted a few times. The CDR3 DNA is TGCGCCAGCAGCCAAGTTGCAGCGGGAGATATTGAGACCCAGTACTTC. Translation: CASSQVAAGDIETQYF. The chain is built from TRBV4-3 and TRBJ2-7, with TRBD2 identical over 8 bases. The closer fit of TRBJ2-5 to the DNA end suggests the J call may be wrong. The germline CDR1 and CDR2 sequences are LGHNA and YSLEER. The CDR3 consists of 16 residues.

The chain has TRBV5-1 and TRBJ2-1; 9 bases are shared with TRBD2. V lost 3 bases to trimming and J lost 0 bases; unmatched junction nucleotides: 10. Germline-derived CDR1 and CDR2 are SGHRS and YFSETQ. The CDR3 covers 18 residues. This CDR3 is CASSYTTLAGPSYNEQFF. In nucleotides, the CDR3 is TGCGCCAGCAGCTACACCACTCTAGCGGGGCCCTCCTACAATGAGCAGTTCTTC.

This chain links TRBV6-2 or TRBV6-3 with TRBJ2-7; 9 nucleotides align to TRBD1. Losses at the gene ends were 7 bases for V and 5 bases for J; bases not matched to a gene: 12. The germline gives CDR1 MNHEY, CDR2 SVGEGT. The CDR3 is 15 residues long. This CDR3 is CASTHEGTGSNEQYF. The CDR3, as DNA: TGTGCCAGCACCCACGAGGGGACAGGGTCCAACGAGCAGTACTTC.

This clonotype was picked up many times. The rearrangement links TRBV7-9 to TRBJ2-7; either TRBD1 or TRBD2 may fit D (5 bases each). Germline V gene lookup returns CDR1 SEHNR and CDR2 FQNEAQ (reference sequence). The ends were cut back, 2 bases at V and 5 bases at J, with 22 bases in the middle. The CDR3 loop spans 17 amino acids. The CDR3 here is CASSLRVRGTGTDEQYF. Written as DNA, the CDR3 is TGTGCCAGCAGCTTAAGAGTACGTGGGACGGGCACAGACGAGCAGTACTTC.

This clonotype was seen more than once but under ten times. This chain connects TRBV6-5 to TRBJ2-3; D could derive from TRBD1 or TRBD2 (6 bases each). The germline V gene encodes CDR1 MNHEY and CDR2 SVGAGI. This CDR3 contains 16 residues. Trimming pared 0 bases from V and 2 bases from J, leaving 12 bases between. CDR3 nucleotides: TGTGCCAGCAGTTACTCATTGAGGGGGGTCACAGATACGCAGTATTTT. Translation gives CASSYSLRGVTDTQYF.

This chain connects TRBV12-3 or TRBV12-4 to TRBJ2-3, with 10 bases that match TRBD2. The junction had 9 bases not matched to a gene; V was cut back by 3 bases and J by 6 bases. The CDR3 length is 16 residues. The CDR3 region has the DNA TGTGCCAGCAGTTTTTTGGCTAGCGGGAGAGGGGATACGCAGTATTTT. Translated, it gives CASSFLASGRGDTQYF.

This clonotype was found a few times. V and J are TRBV14 and TRBJ2-3; D not certain. Trimming took off 3 bases at V and 5 bases at J, with 12 bases between the two ends. Germline V gene lookup returns CDR1 SGHDN and CDR2 FVKESK. The CDR3 runs 14 residues. CDR3 DNA sequence: TGTGCCAGCAGCCACAATCGAGGCAGAGATACGCAGTATTTT. It encodes CASSHNRGRDTQYF. Based on the CDR3 plus reference TRBV14 and TRBJ2-3, the full variable domain is EAGVTQFPSHSVIEKGQTVTLRCDPISGHDNLYWYRRVMGKEIKFLLHFVKESKQDESGMPNNRFLAERTGGTYSTLKVQPAELEDSGVYFCASSHNRGRDTQYFGPGTRLTVL.

The chain has TRBV20-1 and TRBJ2-4, with D hard to call. The V and J ends lost 0 bases and 7 bases respectively, with 10 bases between them. Germline CDR1 reads DFQATT; CDR2 reads SNEGSKA (reference sequence). The CDR3 length is 13 residues. The CDR3 nucleotides are TGCAGTGCTAGAGAGGAGAAATCGAACATTCAGTACTTC. Translating gives CSAREEKSNIQYF.

The rearrangement joins TRBV10-3 to TRBJ1-2; D might be TRBD1 (6 bases). With 8 bases removed from V and 0 bases from J, the gap between germline ends came to 13 bases. The CDR3 totals 14 residues. Germline assignment: CDR1 ENHRY and CDR2 SYGVKD. The CDR3 protein is CAIGGNRANYGYTF. The CDR3 DNA is TGTGCCATCGGTGGAAACAGGGCTAACTATGGCTACACCTTC.

The chain links TRBV7-2 to TRBJ1-2; no clear D gene. This CDR3 is built from 13 residues. From germline, CDR1 is SGHTA and CDR2 FQGNSA. Trimming cost V 1 base and J 6 bases, with 9 bases left between them. The CDR3 region has the DNA TGTGCCAGCAGCTTAGGAGCGAGAGATGGCTACACCTTC. Encoded protein: CASSLGARDGYTF.

This clonotype was found a few times. This sequence joins TRBV12-3 or TRBV12-4 and TRBJ2-1; TRBD2 agrees at 15 bases. V lost 7 bases and J lost 3; bases outside the gene matches: 13. This CDR3 has 19 residues. The CDR3 region has the DNA TGTGCCAGCACTCAGGGGCCGGGACTAGCGGGAGGAAACTACAATGAGCAGTTCTTC. Translated: CASTQGPGLAGGNYNEQFF.

This clonotype has only a few counts. The rearrangement links TRBV7-2 to TRBJ2-3; 8 nucleotides agree with TRBD2. Per the germline V gene, CDR1 is SGHTA and CDR2 is FQGNSA. The CDR3 consists of 16 residues. V shed 5 bases, J shed 2 bases, and the junction held 9 bases outside the gene matches. CDR3 nucleotides: TGTGCCAGCAGCCCCCACGGACTAGCTCACACAGATACGCAGTATTTT. Translated: CASSPHGLAHTDTQYF.

This clonotype came up a few times. This chain links TRBV2 with TRBJ1-2; no definite D call. The CDR3 sequence is 16 residues long. Trimming left V 6 bases short and J 4 bases short, with 21 bases between. Germline V lookup: CDR1 SNHLY, CDR2 FYNNEI. CDR3 DNA sequence: TGTGCCAGCAGCCGCGACGGGCCCTCCGAGGGCTATGGCTACACCTTC. This gives the protein CASSRDGPSEGYGYTF.

The CDR3 coding sequence is TGTGCCAGCAAGGGAGGGGTCAGCAATCAGCCCCAGCATTTT. Residues: CASKGGVSNQPQHF. This rearrangement joins TRBV28 to TRBJ1-5, with D possibly matching TRBD1 (5 bases). The CDR3 consists of 14 residues. Germline V lookup: CDR1 MDHEN, CDR2 SYDVKM. The V and J ends lost 7 bases and 1 base respectively, with 11 bases between them.

This clonotype has just a few counts. J is TRBJ2-3 and V is TRBV5-1; D is uncertain. Germline values: CDR1 SGHRS, CDR2 YFSETQ. The V and J ends lost 0 bases and 1 base respectively, with 6 bases between them. The CDR3 is made up of 14 amino acids. The CDR3 is CASSLVSRTDTQYF. CDR3 bases: TGCGCCAGCAGCTTGGTATCTCGCACAGATACGCAGTATTTT.

This clonotype came up a few times. This chain connects TRBV7-6 to TRBJ2-5; 9 nucleotides align to TRBD2. The CDR3 covers 16 residues. V trimming: 8 bases; J trimming: 1 base; junction bases outside the gene matches: 11. Germline V lookup: CDR1 SGHVS, CDR2 FNYEAQ. CDR3 sequence: CASAWSSGAPQETQYF. The CDR3 region has the DNA TGTGCCAGCGCTTGGTCTAGCGGGGCCCCCCAAGAGACCCAGTACTTC.

The chain links TRBV13 to TRBJ2-3, with D possibly TRBD1 on 7 matching bases. This CDR3 comprises 15 residues. V was cut by 5 bases and J by 6 bases, with 18 bases left in between. The germline V gene encodes CDR1 PRHDT and CDR2 FYEKMQ (reference sequence). The CDR3 region is CASSLWRGRGDTQYF. The CDR3 DNA is TGTGCCAGCAGCCTATGGAGGGGGCGCGGCGATACGCAGTATTTT.

J is TRBJ2-7 and V is TRBV13; D unclear. The J call may be faulty, since TRBJ2-1 better matches the DNA end. Germline V gene lookup returns CDR1 PRHDT and CDR2 FYEKMQ (reference sequence). The CDR3 extends over 14 amino acids. The CDR3 nucleotides read TGTGCCAGCAGCCCGCCCCTGAATTGGAATGAGCAGTTCTTC. Its protein is CASSPPLNWNEQFF.

The rearrangement uses TRBV7-2 and TRBJ2-5; D not certain. Trimming removed 1 base from V and 1 base from J, with 13 bases in between. Looked up from germline, CDR1 is SGHTA and CDR2 is FQGNSA. CDR3 length equals 16 residues. CDR3 in DNA: TGTGCCAGCAGCTTAGATGTGGGCGAAGGCCAAGAGACCCAGTACTTC. Translation: CASSLDVGEGQETQYF.

The chain joins TRBV5-1 to TRBJ2-2; D is ambiguous. The V end was cut by 2 bases, the J end by 4 bases, with 9 bases between. The CDR3 spans 14 residues. CDR1 and CDR2 from the germline V gene are SGHRS and YFSETQ. The CDR3 DNA reads TGCGCCAGCAGCTTACCAGGTTTCACCGGGGAGCTGTTTTTT. Translated: CASSLPGFTGELFF. The full variable domain, with the rest looked up from reference TRBV5-1 and TRBJ2-2, is KAGVTQTPRYLIKTRGQQVTLSCSPISGHRSVSWYQQTPGQGLQFLFEYFSETQRNKGNFPGRFSGRQFSNSRSEMNVSTLELGDSALYLCASSLPGFTGELFFGEGSRLTVL.

This clonotype has more than one count but fewer than ten. The genes are TRBV18 and TRBJ1-2; D is unresolved. CDR3 length: 15 amino acids. V was trimmed by 3 bases and J by 2 bases, leaving 13 bases between them. CDR1 KGHSH and CDR2 LQKENI come from the germline V gene. The chain's CDR3 is CASSPKDGRNYGYTF. The CDR3 region has the DNA TGTGCCAGCTCACCGAAAGACGGAAGAAACTATGGCTACACCTTC.

The gene calls are TRBV12-3 or TRBV12-4 and TRBJ1-1; a weak D match, TRBD1 (6 bases). V was clipped by 7 bases and J by 0 bases, with 12 bases between them. This CDR3 contains 14 residues. The CDR3, as DNA: TGTGCCAGCATTAAGGGGGAGGTGAACACTGAAGCTTTCTTT. Amino acids: CASIKGEVNTEAFF.

In this sample, this clonotype turned up a few times. This chain uses TRBV20-1 with TRBJ2-3, with 8 positions matching TRBD1. Germline assignment: CDR1 DFQATT and CDR2 SNEGSKA (reference sequence). The V and J ends lost 3 bases and 2 bases, in that order; junction bases with no gene match: 7. The CDR3 is 15 amino acids. The CDR3 DNA reads as TGCAGTGCTAGTAACTTGGACAGGGTCACAGATACGCAGTATTTT. Protein product: CSASNLDRVTDTQYF.

This clonotype occurred a few times. The V gene is TRBV10-3, the J gene TRBJ2-1; 11 positions agree with TRBD2. V lost 6 bases and J lost 9; bases outside the gene matches: 4. There are 13 residues in the CDR3. CDR1 is ENHRY and CDR2 is SYGVKD in the germline V gene. The CDR3: CAISTTSGSEQFF. The CDR3 DNA is TGTGCCATCAGCACTACTAGCGGGAGTGAGCAGTTCTTC.

This clonotype was seen many times. The chain combines TRBV6-5 with TRBJ1-5, with D tentatively TRBD1 (5 bases). This CDR3 comprises 18 residues. Germline CDR1 and CDR2: MNHEY and SVGAGI. V lost 0 bases to trimming and J lost 0 bases, with 15 bases between them. The CDR3 region has the DNA TGTGCCAGCAGTTACTCGATAAGCAGGGATTTTAGCAATCAGCCCCAGCATTTT. This encodes CASSYSISRDFSNQPQHF.